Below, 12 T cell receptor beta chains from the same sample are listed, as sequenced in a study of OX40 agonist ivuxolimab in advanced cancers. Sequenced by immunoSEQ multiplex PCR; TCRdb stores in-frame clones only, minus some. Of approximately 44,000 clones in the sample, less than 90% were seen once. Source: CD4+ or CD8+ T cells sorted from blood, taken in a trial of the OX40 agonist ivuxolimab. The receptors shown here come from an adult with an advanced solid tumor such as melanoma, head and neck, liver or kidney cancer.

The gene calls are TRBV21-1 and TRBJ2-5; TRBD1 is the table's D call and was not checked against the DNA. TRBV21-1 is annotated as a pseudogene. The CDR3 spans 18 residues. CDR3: CASSPPKPGQGVGETQYF. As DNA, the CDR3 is TGTGCCAGCAGCCCCCCAAAGCCGGGACAGGGGGTAGGAGAGACCCAGTACTTC.

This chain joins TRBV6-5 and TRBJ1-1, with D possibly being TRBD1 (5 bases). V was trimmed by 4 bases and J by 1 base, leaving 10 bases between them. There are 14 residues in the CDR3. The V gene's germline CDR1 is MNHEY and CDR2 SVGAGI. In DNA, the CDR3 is TGTGCCAGCAGTTCCCTCGGGGGGAACACTGAAGCTTTCTTT. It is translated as CASSSLGGNTEAFF.

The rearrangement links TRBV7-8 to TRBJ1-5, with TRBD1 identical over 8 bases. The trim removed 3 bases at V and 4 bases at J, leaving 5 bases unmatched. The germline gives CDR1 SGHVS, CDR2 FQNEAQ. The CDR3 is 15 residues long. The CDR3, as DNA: TGTGCCAGCAGCTTCGGACAGGGACGGAATCAGCCCCAGCATTTT. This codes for CASSFGQGRNQPQHF.

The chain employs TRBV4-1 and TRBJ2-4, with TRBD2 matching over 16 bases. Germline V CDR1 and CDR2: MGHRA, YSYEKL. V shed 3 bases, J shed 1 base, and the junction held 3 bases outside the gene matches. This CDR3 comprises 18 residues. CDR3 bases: TGCGCCAGCAGCCAGGGACTAGCGGGAGGGCCGGCCAAAAACATTCAGTACTTC. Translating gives CASSQGLAGGPAKNIQYF.

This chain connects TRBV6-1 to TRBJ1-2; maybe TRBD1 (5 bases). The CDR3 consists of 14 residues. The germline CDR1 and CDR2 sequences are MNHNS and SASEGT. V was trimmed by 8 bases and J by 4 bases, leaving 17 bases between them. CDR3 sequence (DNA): TGTGCCAGCCGCGGGGCTAAATCTCCCTATGGCTACACCTTC. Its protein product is CASRGAKSPYGYTF.

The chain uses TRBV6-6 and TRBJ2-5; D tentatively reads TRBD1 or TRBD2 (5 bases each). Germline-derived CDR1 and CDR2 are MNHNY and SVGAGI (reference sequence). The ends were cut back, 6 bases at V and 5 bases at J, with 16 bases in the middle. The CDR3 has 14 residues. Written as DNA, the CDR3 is TGTGCCAGCAGAACTGGGGGTTTTGGGGAGACCCAGTACTTC. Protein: CASRTGGFGETQYF.

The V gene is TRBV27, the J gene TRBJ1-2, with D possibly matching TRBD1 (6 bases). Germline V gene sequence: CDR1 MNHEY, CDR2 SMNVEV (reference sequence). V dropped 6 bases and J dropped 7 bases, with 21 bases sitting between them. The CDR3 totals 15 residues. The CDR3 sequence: CASRPTVGVGAGYTF. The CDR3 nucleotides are TGTGCCAGCAGACCCACCGTTGGGGTGGGGGCTGGCTACACCTTC.

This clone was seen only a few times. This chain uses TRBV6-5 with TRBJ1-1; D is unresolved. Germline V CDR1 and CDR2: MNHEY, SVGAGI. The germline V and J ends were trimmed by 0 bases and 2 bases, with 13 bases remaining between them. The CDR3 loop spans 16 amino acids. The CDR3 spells CASSYSLSRVNTEAFF. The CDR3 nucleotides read TGTGCCAGCAGTTACTCGCTAAGTCGAGTTAACACTGAAGCTTTCTTT.

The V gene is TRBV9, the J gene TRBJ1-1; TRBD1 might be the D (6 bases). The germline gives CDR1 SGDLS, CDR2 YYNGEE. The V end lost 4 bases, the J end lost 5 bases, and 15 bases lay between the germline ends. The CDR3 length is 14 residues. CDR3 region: CASSMGLDRTEAFF. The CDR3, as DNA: TGTGCCAGCAGCATGGGGCTTGACAGGACTGAAGCTTTCTTT.

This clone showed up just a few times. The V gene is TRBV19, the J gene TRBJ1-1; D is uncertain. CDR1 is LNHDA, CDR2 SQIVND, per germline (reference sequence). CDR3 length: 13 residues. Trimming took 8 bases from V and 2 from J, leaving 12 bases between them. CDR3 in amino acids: CASGFQRNTEAFF. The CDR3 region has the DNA TGTGCCAGTGGCTTTCAGAGAAACACTGAAGCTTTCTTT.

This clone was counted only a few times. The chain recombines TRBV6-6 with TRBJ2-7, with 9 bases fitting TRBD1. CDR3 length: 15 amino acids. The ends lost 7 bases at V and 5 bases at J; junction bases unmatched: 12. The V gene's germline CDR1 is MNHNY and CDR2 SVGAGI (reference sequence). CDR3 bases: TGTGCCAGCACCACTCCGGGGACAGGGACCCACGAGCAGTACTTC. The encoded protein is CASTTPGTGTHEQYF.

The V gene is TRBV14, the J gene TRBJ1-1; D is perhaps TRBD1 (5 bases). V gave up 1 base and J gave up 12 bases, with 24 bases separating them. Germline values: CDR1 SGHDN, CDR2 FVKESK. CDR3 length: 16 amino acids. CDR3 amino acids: CASSQGVARTYSKSFF. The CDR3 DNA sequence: TGTGCCAGCAGCCAAGGTGTAGCCAGGACATACTCCAAGTCTTTCTTT.